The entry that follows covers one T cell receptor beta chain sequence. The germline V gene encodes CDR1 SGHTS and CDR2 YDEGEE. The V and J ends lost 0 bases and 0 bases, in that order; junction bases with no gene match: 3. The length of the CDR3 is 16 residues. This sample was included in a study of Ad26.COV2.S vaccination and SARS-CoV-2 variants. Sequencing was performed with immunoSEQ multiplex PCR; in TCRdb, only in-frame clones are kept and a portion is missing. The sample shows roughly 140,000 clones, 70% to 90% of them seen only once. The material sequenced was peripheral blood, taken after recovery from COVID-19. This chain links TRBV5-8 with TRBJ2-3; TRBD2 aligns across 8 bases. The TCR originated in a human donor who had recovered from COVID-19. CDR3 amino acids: CASSLGLAYSTDTQYF. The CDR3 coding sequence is TGTGCCAGCAGCTTGGGACTAGCGTATAGCACAGATACGCAGTATTTT.